This T cell receptor beta chain was recovered during a study of T cell changes during pregnancy in multiple sclerosis. Only in-frame clones appear in the TCRdb table, and some are missing; sequencing was by immunoSEQ multiplex PCR. The sample lists more than 85,000 clones, around nine tenths occurring once. The CDR3 spans 14 residues. Germline CDR1 and CDR2: SGHTA and FQGTGA. V gave up 5 bases and J gave up 12 bases; unmatched junction bases: 12. V and J are TRBV7-3 and TRBJ1-1, with 10 bases fitting TRBD1. The receptor comes from a female donor with multiple sclerosis, enrolled in a pregnancy study. The material sequenced was peripheral blood, taken in the second trimester of pregnancy. CDR3 nucleotide sequence: TGTGCCAGCAGCGCCCGCCCGGGACAGGGGCCCTCTTTCTTT. Translated: CASSARPGQGPSFF.